Below are 21 T cell receptor beta chains sequenced from a single sample in a study of blood T cell repertoires in COVID-19. Profiling relied on immunoSEQ multiplex PCR, and the TCRdb table lists in-frame clones only, not all of them. Of about 240,000 clones listed, around 89% are singletons. Source material: PBMCs or T cells enriched from blood (not recorded which). All receptors derive from a woman younger than 45 who had recovered from COVID-19.

This clone appeared a single time. The rearrangement links TRBV19 to TRBJ1-2, with 7 nucleotides matching TRBD1. The CDR3 is 15 amino acids. Germline values: CDR1 LNHDA, CDR2 SQIVND (reference sequence). With 6 bases clipped from V and 0 bases from J, the junction kept 7 bases outside the gene matches. CDR3 amino acids: CASSAGQRANYGYTF. In DNA, the CDR3 is TGTGCCAGTAGCGCGGGACAGAGAGCTAACTATGGCTACACCTTC.

The J gene is TRBJ2-3, the V gene TRBV20-1; possibly TRBD1 for D (5 bases). From germline, CDR1 is DFQATT and CDR2 SNEGSKA (reference sequence). The CDR3 totals 14 residues. The V end was cut by 3 bases, the J end by 6 bases, with 16 bases between. The CDR3 DNA sequence: TGCAGTGCTAGTGAACTTCCCCCAGGGGATACGCAGTATTTT. It encodes CSASELPPGDTQYF.

The chain carries TRBV6-4 and TRBJ2-3; D is uncertain. CDR3 length: 14 amino acids. The germline V gene encodes CDR1 MRHNA and CDR2 SNTAGT. Between the trimmed V and J ends, which lost 4 bases and 2 bases, there was a span of 10 bases. CDR3: CASSVEHSTDTQYF. CDR3 sequence (DNA): TGTGCCAGCAGTGTCGAGCACTCCACAGATACGCAGTATTTT.

The chain employs TRBV18 and TRBJ2-2; D ambiguous. The CDR3 loop spans 13 amino acids. Trimming pared 3 bases from V and 5 bases from J, leaving 7 bases between. Germline values: CDR1 KGHSH, CDR2 LQKENI. The CDR3 DNA is TGTGCCAGCTCACCCCGAGAGACCGGGGAGCTGTTTTTT. This sequence encodes CASSPRETGELFF.

The rearrangement joins TRBV19 to TRBJ1-5; possibly TRBD1 for D (5 bases). This CDR3 spans 17 amino acids. In germline, CDR1 is LNHDA, CDR2 SQIVND (reference sequence). Trimming took 4 bases from V and 5 from J, leaving 21 bases between them. The CDR3 DNA reads as TGTGCCAGTAGTACCTCTTACGGAACCGGGGGGGATCAGCCCCAGCATTTT. It is translated as CASSTSYGTGGDQPQHF. Filled out from reference TRBV19 and TRBJ1-5, the complete variable domain reads DGGITQSPKYLFRKEGQNVTLSCEQNLNHDAMYWYRQDPGQGLRLIYYSQIVNDFQKGDIAEGYSVSREKKESFPLTVTSAQKNPTAFYLCASSTSYGTGGDQPQHFGDGTRLSIL.

The chain joins TRBV7-9 to TRBJ1-2; tentative D call: TRBD1 (6 bases). With 3 bases removed from V and 6 bases from J, the gap between germline ends came to 11 bases. The CDR3 loop spans 13 amino acids. Germline V gives CDR1 SEHNR, CDR2 FQNEAQ (reference sequence). For the CDR3, the DNA is TGTGCCAGCAGCTTTAACAGGGAAGATGGCTACACCTTC. Protein sequence: CASSFNREDGYTF. The full variable domain, its missing parts supplied by reference TRBV7-9 and TRBJ1-2, is DTGVSQNPRHKITKRGQNVTFRCDPISEHNRLYWYRQTLGQGPEFLTYFQNEAQLEKSRLLSDRFSAERPKGSFSTLEIQRTEQGDSAMYLCASSFNREDGYTFGSGTRLTVV.

This clone showed up just once. The chain has TRBV7-9 and TRBJ1-3; D is undetermined. Germline CDR1 and CDR2: SEHNR and FQNEAQ (reference sequence). CDR3 length: 14 amino acids. Trimming took 5 bases from V and 0 from J, leaving 8 bases between them. The CDR3 protein is CASSRYSSGNTIYF. As DNA, the CDR3 is TGTGCCAGCAGCCGATACAGCTCTGGAAACACCATATATTTT.

This clone was counted only a few times. This sequence joins TRBV28 and TRBJ2-3; 8 positions match TRBD2. V shed 5 bases and J 1 base; nucleotides not matched to a gene: 5. Germline loops: CDR1 MDHEN, CDR2 SYDVKM. This CDR3 has 15 amino acids. The CDR3 region is CASSPSGGRTDTQYF. The CDR3 DNA follows: TGTGCCAGCAGTCCCAGCGGGGGCCGCACAGATACGCAGTATTTT.

J is TRBJ2-2 and V is TRBV28; unclear D gene. CDR3 length: 14 residues. The germline V gene encodes CDR1 MDHEN and CDR2 SYDVKM. Trimming took 5 bases from V and 0 from J, leaving 7 bases between them. The CDR3 DNA is TGTGCCAGCAGTCCTCACACGAACACCGGGGAGCTGTTTTTT. Its translation is CASSPHTNTGELFF.

The chain couples TRBV3-1 (or the pseudogene TRBV3-2) to TRBJ1-2; D gene unclear. Germline-derived CDR1 and CDR2 are LGHDT and YNNKEL (reference sequence). Trimming left V 4 bases short and J 8 bases short, with 8 bases between. CDR3 length equals 11 residues. The CDR3: CASSLREGYTF. CDR3 bases: TGTGCCAGCAGCCTGCGGGAAGGCTACACCTTC.

The chain joins TRBV18 to TRBJ1-2; 7 nucleotides agree with TRBD1. The CDR3 totals 12 residues. The V and J ends lost 4 bases and 4 bases, in that order; junction bases with no gene match: 0. Per germline, CDR1 KGHSH and CDR2 LQKENI. The CDR3 spells CASSQGAYGYTF. DNA for the CDR3: TGTGCCAGCTCACAGGGGGCCTATGGCTACACCTTC.

CDR3 region: CASSQGVGTEAFF. The CDR3 region has the DNA TGTGCCAGTTCACAAGGGGTGGGGACTGAAGCTTTCTTT. The chain is built from TRBV6-5 and TRBJ1-1; D is possibly TRBD1 (5 bases). The germline V gene encodes CDR1 MNHEY and CDR2 SVGAGI. CDR3 size: 13 residues. V was pared by 9 bases and J by 5 bases, with 16 bases between.

Only one count was recorded for this clone. The chain carries TRBV30 and TRBJ1-1, with D possibly TRBD1 on 5 matching bases. This CDR3 has 13 residues. CDR1 is GTSNPN, CDR2 SVGIG, per germline (reference sequence). V shed 0 bases and J shed 8 bases, with 13 bases lying between them. The CDR3 DNA is TGTGCCTGGAGTGTACTCAGGAGGGGAGAAGCTTTCTTT. It codes for CAWSVLRRGEAFF.

The chain employs TRBV30 and TRBJ1-4; D is uncertain. The CDR3 extends over 12 amino acids. From germline, CDR1 is GTSNPN and CDR2 SVGIG (reference sequence). V was trimmed by 4 bases and J by 5 bases, leaving 8 bases between them. The CDR3 loop reads CAWTTLNEKLFF. CDR3 bases: TGTGCCTGGACAACCCTAAATGAAAAACTGTTTTTT.

The chain has TRBV20-1 and TRBJ1-4; 9 bases line up with TRBD1. This CDR3 region has 15 residues. V trimming: 6 bases; J trimming: 10 bases; junction bases outside the gene matches: 15. Germline loops: CDR1 DFQATT, CDR2 SNEGSKA (reference sequence). The CDR3 DNA reads as TGCAGTGCAAGTCGAACAGGGGGCGGTGCTGTAAAACTGTTTTTT. It translates to CSASRTGGGAVKLFF.

The gene calls are TRBV4-1 and TRBJ2-2; a weak D match, TRBD2 (5 bases). Trimming shortened V by 2 bases and J by 3 bases, and 16 bases separated the two germline ends. The CDR3 extends over 17 amino acids. CDR1 is MGHRA and CDR2 is YSYEKL in the germline V gene. The CDR3 DNA follows: TGCGCCAGCAGCCAAATGGCTGAGCGGAGCTACACCGGGGAGCTGTTTTTT. Its translation is CASSQMAERSYTGELFF.

This clone occurred a few times. This chain connects TRBV7-8 to TRBJ2-1, with 10 nucleotides matching TRBD2. The V gene end was trimmed by 2 bases and the J gene end by 8 bases; junction bases not matched to a gene: 6. The CDR3 runs to 15 residues. Looked up from germline, CDR1 is SGHVS and CDR2 is FQNEAQ. The CDR3 spells CASSLNSGRGHEQFF. The CDR3 DNA sequence: TGTGCCAGCAGCTTAAACAGCGGGAGGGGCCATGAGCAGTTCTTC.

This chain uses TRBV7-2 with TRBJ2-3; TRBD2 matches 15 bases. J lost 3 bases, V lost 3 bases, and 10 bases had no gene match. The CDR3 covers 19 residues. Germline values: CDR1 SGHTA, CDR2 FQGNSA. The CDR3: CASSFGLAGGRGGTDTQYF. The CDR3 DNA reads as TGTGCCAGCAGCTTCGGACTAGCGGGAGGGCGAGGGGGAACAGATACGCAGTATTTT.

V usage is TRBV7-3 and J usage is TRBJ1-2; TRBD1 agrees at 7 bases. Germline CDR1 and CDR2: SGHTA and FQGTGA. The ends lost 5 bases at V and 4 bases at J; junction bases unmatched: 13. The CDR3 sequence is 16 residues long. The DNA of the CDR3 is TGTGCCAGCAGCCCCACGGGAGGGGGCGCAGGCTATGGCTACACCTTC. It is translated as CASSPTGGGAGYGYTF.

This rearrangement joins TRBV18 to TRBJ1-5, with 7 positions matching TRBD1. The CDR3 extends over 17 amino acids. J lost 0 bases, V lost 3 bases, and 8 bases had no gene match. Germline V gene data show CDR1 as KGHSH and CDR2 as LQKENI. The DNA of the CDR3 is TGTGCCAGCTCACCGCCCTTAGACAGGGATAGCAATCAGCCCCAGCATTTT. It encodes CASSPPLDRDSNQPQHF.

The rearrangement links TRBV4-2 to TRBJ1-1; 8 bases line up with TRBD1. The CDR3 length is 16 residues. The germline gives CDR1 LGHNA, CDR2 YNFKEQ. The ends lost 0 bases at V and 4 bases at J; junction bases unmatched: 7. The DNA of the CDR3 is TGTGCCAGCAGCCAAGAAGGAGGGACAGGTCCCACTGAAGCTTTCTTT. Translating gives CASSQEGGTGPTEAFF.